This T cell receptor beta chain is drawn from a study of shared clonotypes between healthy human individuals. Concerning this clone itself: Its target is not known.

It was CD45RO-negative cells, positively selected for CCR7, that made up naive CD8 cells, with terminally differentiated effector memory CD45RA+ cells excluded. V lost 4 bases and J 4 bases, leaving 16 bases between the germline ends. CDR1 MNHEY and CDR2 SVGAGI come from the germline V gene. The CDR3 covers 15 residues. Study results and limitations: How much donors shared clonotypes was expected to be affected by sequencing depth. Of the naive CD4 clonotypes, about 5.4% were shared across a few donors. Larger estimated richness was generally seen in naive subsets than in memory subsets.

Replicate sorted-subset PCRs were loaded with 150 to 200 ng DNA, 30,000 to 35,000 T cell genomes. Sequencing was performed with immunoSEQ multiplex PCR; in TCRdb, only in-frame clones are kept and a portion is missing. The sample lists some 2.1 million clones, 93% seen once, with over 1.5% in the top ten. The sequence derives from a man aged 18 to 30 in good health. Some clones in this sample may be carry-over from other donors' samples. The chain recombines TRBV6-5 with TRBJ1-2, with unresolved D. The sample comprised naive CD8+ T cells from PBMCs. CDR3 nucleotide sequence: TGTGCCAGCAGTTCTCGGGTGATTGCGGGCTATGGCTACACCTTC. Its protein product is CASSSRVIAGYGYTF.